What follows are 9 T cell receptor beta chains derived from one specimen sequenced in a study of graft-versus-host responses after intestinal transplantation. These receptors lack a known antigen. Generated by immunoSEQ multiplex PCR, the TCRdb table keeps only in-frame clones and is missing some. The table lists tens of thousands of clones, around 90% of them singletons. The sequences come from unstimulated CD8+ T cells sorted from spleen or lymph node cells, collected before intestinal transplant. All receptors derive from a human donor who received an intestinal transplant.

The chain links TRBV9 to TRBJ2-5; a weak D match, TRBD1 (6 bases). The CDR3 contains 14 residues. V lost 3 bases and J 2 bases, leaving 11 bases between the germline ends. CDR1 is SGDLS, CDR2 YYNGEE, per germline. CDR3 coding DNA: TGTGCCAGCAGCGAGGGACAAAAACAAGAGACCCAGTACTTC. Protein sequence: CASSEGQKQETQYF.

The chain uses TRBV7-6 and TRBJ2-7; perhaps TRBD1 as D (6 bases). Deletions cut 5 bases from V and 0 bases from J, with 14 bases between. This CDR3 comprises 15 residues. Germline V gene sequence: CDR1 SGHVS, CDR2 FNYEAQ. CDR3 sequence: CASSLRPTGSYEQYF. CDR3 coding DNA: TGTGCCAGCAGCCTAAGACCGACAGGCTCCTACGAGCAGTACTTC.

This chain uses TRBV11-2 with TRBJ2-1, with D unclear. Trimming shortened V by 5 bases and J by 8 bases, and 10 bases separated the two germline ends. This CDR3 region has 12 residues. Looked up from germline, CDR1 is SGHAT and CDR2 is FQNNGV. CDR3 bases: TGTGCCAGCAGCCTCGGGTATGATGAGCAGTTCTTC. Translating gives CASSLGYDEQFF. The whole variable domain, filled in from reference TRBV11-2 and TRBJ2-1, reads EAGVAQSPRYKIIEKRQSVAFWCNPISGHATLYWYQQILGQGPKLLIQFQNNGVVDDSQLPKDRFSAERLKGVDSTLKIQPAKLEDSAVYLCASSLGYDEQFFGPGTRLTVL.

The chain couples TRBV9 to TRBJ2-7; D is unresolved. Deletions cut 1 base from V and 1 base from J, with 9 bases between. The CDR3 contains 14 residues. Germline V lookup: CDR1 SGDLS, CDR2 YYNGEE. This CDR3 reads CASSVTYGSYEQYF. The CDR3 nucleotides read TGTGCCAGCAGCGTAACTTACGGTTCCTACGAGCAGTACTTC. The whole variable domain, filled in from reference TRBV9 and TRBJ2-7, reads DSGVTQTPKHLITATGQRVTLRCSPRSGDLSVYWYQQSLDQGLQFLIQYYNGEERAKGNILERFSAQQFPDLHSELNLSSLELGDSALYFCASSVTYGSYEQYFGPGTRLTVT.

V gene TRBV2 combines with J gene TRBJ2-3; 11 positions match TRBD2. In germline, CDR1 is SNHLY, CDR2 FYNNEI. The junction had 5 bases not matched to a gene; V was cut back by 2 bases and J by 4 bases. The CDR3 totals 16 residues. The DNA of the CDR3 is TGTGCCAGCAGTGAATGGGGACTAGCGGATTCAGATACGCAGTATTTT. Translating it yields CASSEWGLADSDTQYF.

DNA of the CDR3: TGTGCCAGCAGTGGGGGCCCTAAATACAATGAGCAGTTCTTC. This sequence encodes CASSGGPKYNEQFF. This sequence joins TRBV25-1 and TRBJ2-1, with D possibly matching TRBD1 (5 bases). Trimming pared 4 bases from V and 4 bases from J, leaving 11 bases between. The CDR3 covers 14 residues. The V gene's germline CDR1 is MGHDK and CDR2 SYGVNS.

The chain links TRBV9 to TRBJ2-3; 7 nucleotides align to TRBD2. CDR1 SGDLS and CDR2 YYNGEE come from the germline V gene. There are 12 residues in the CDR3. The V segment lost 7 bases and the J segment 5 bases; nucleotides outside the gene matches: 4. The CDR3 spells CASGGVIDTQYF. The CDR3 nucleotides are TGTGCCAGCGGGGGGGTAATAGATACGCAGTATTTT.

The genes are TRBV13 and TRBJ2-3; possibly TRBD1 for D (6 bases). This CDR3 is 19 amino acids long. CDR1 is PRHDT, CDR2 FYEKMQ, per germline (reference sequence). Between the trimmed V and J ends, which lost 5 bases and 2 bases, there was a span of 26 bases. CDR3 protein: CASSATNREQAGNTDTQYF. For the CDR3, the DNA is TGTGCCAGCAGCGCGACAAACAGGGAACAGGCCGGAAACACAGATACGCAGTATTTT.

The chain recombines TRBV27 with TRBJ2-5, with 7 bases fitting TRBD1. V lost 6 bases and J lost 5; bases outside the gene matches: 9. The CDR3 is made up of 14 amino acids. Germline loops: CDR1 MNHEY, CDR2 SMNVEV (reference sequence). DNA of the CDR3: TGTGCCAGCAGCTCACAGGGGCAGAGGGAGACCCAGTACTTC. Protein sequence: CASSSQGQRETQYF.